These 22 T cell receptor beta chains were all obtained from the same sample, sequenced in a study of blood T cell repertoires in COVID-19. Clones were sequenced by immunoSEQ multiplex PCR, and TCRdb holds only the in-frame ones, with some missing. The sample lists fewer than 500,000 clones, 70% to 90% occurring once. Sequencing was carried out using PBMCs or T cells enriched from blood (not recorded which). The receptors shown here come from a woman aged 25 to 39 with acute COVID-19.

The V call is TRBV5-1, the J call TRBJ1-2; a weak D match, TRBD1 (6 bases). Germline values: CDR1 SGHRS, CDR2 YFSETQ. There are 13 residues in the CDR3. Trimming removed 2 bases at V and 8 bases at J, with 13 bases between. The CDR3 protein is CASSLVAGEGYTF. CDR3 bases: TGCGCCAGCAGCTTAGTGGCAGGGGAAGGCTACACCTTC.

The chain couples TRBV6-6 to TRBJ1-6; D perhaps matches TRBD1 (6 bases). Deletions cut 0 bases from V and 12 bases from J, with 18 bases between. Germline assignment: CDR1 MNHNY and CDR2 SVGAGI (reference sequence). The CDR3 covers 16 residues. CDR3 in DNA: TGTGCCAGCAGTTACTCGTCGGCAGGGACAATTCAACCCCTCCACTTT. Translated, it gives CASSYSSAGTIQPLHF.

The chain links TRBV3-1 (or the pseudogene TRBV3-2) to TRBJ2-7, with D possibly TRBD2 on 6 matching bases. The V gene lost 1 base and the J gene lost 6 bases, with 7 bases spanning the gap. CDR1 and CDR2 (germline): LGHDT, YNNKEL (reference sequence). CDR3 length equals 12 residues. The CDR3 DNA reads TGTGCCAGCAGCCAAGGGGGAGGCGAGCAGTACTTC. Encoded protein: CASSQGGGEQYF.

The chain links TRBV30 to TRBJ1-2; no definite D call. The CDR3 has 12 amino acids. The V end was cut by 6 bases, the J end by 4 bases, with 12 bases between. Germline-derived CDR1 and CDR2 are GTSNPN and SVGIG (reference sequence). In DNA form, the CDR3 reads TGTGCCTGCAGGTCCCTTAGCTATGGCTACACCTTC. Encoded protein: CACRSLSYGYTF. Drawing the rest from reference TRBV30 and TRBJ1-2, the complete variable domain is SQTIHQWPATLVQPVGSPLSLECTVEGTSNPNLYWYRQAAGRGLQLLFYSVGIGQISSEVPQNLSASRPQDRQFILSSKKLLLSDSGFYLCACRSLSYGYTFGSGTRLTVV.

This clone was detected only once. The CDR3 DNA reads as TGTGCCAGCAGTCCGGGGACAGAAGGTAATTCACCCCTCCACTTT. It yields the protein CASSPGTEGNSPLHF. The V and J genes are TRBV27 and TRBJ1-6, with 7 nucleotides matching TRBD1. The CDR3 is 15 amino acids. V gave up 5 bases and J gave up 6 bases; unmatched junction bases: 7. CDR1 is MNHEY, CDR2 SMNVEV, per germline (reference sequence).

The chain uses TRBV5-6 and TRBJ2-2; D possibly corresponds to TRBD2 (6 bases). Germline CDR1 SGHDT, CDR2 YYEEEE. Trimming pared 5 bases from V and 2 bases from J, leaving 16 bases between. This CDR3 has 16 residues. The CDR3 reads CASRRRGYPNTGELFF. The CDR3 DNA reads as TGTGCCAGCAGGAGGCGGGGCTATCCCAACACCGGGGAGCTGTTTTTT.

The genes are TRBV9 and TRBJ2-7, with D uncertain. Trimming removed 4 bases at V and 2 bases at J, with 13 bases between. The CDR3 has 14 residues. The germline V gene encodes CDR1 SGDLS and CDR2 YYNGEE. The CDR3 protein is CASSPTNGAYEQYF. CDR3 sequence (DNA): TGTGCCAGCAGCCCCACTAACGGCGCCTACGAGCAGTACTTC.

The V call is TRBV27, the J call TRBJ2-7; 8 bases match TRBD2. V lost 1 base and J lost 2; bases outside the gene matches: 4. The V gene's germline CDR1 is MNHEY and CDR2 SMNVEV (reference sequence). The CDR3 spans 15 residues. CDR3 sequence: CASSLLLGGAYEQYF. The DNA of the CDR3 is TGTGCCAGCAGTTTATTACTCGGGGGGGCCTACGAGCAGTACTTC.

This rearrangement joins TRBV7-2 to TRBJ1-3; D unresolved. The CDR3 is made up of 16 amino acids. V lost 5 bases and J lost 0, with 14 bases in between. Germline V gene lookup returns CDR1 SGHTA and CDR2 FQGNSA. The CDR3 sequence is CASSHRHKSSGNTIYF. In DNA form, the CDR3 reads TGTGCCAGCAGCCATAGACACAAATCCTCTGGAAACACCATATATTTT.

The rearrangement links TRBV7-6 to TRBJ1-6; 11 bases fit TRBD1. The CDR3 is 17 residues long. V was pared by 5 bases and J by 2 bases, with 5 bases of the junction left unmatched. The V gene's germline CDR1 is SGHVS and CDR2 FNYEAQ. The chain's CDR3 is CASSPGDRGTYNSPLHF. For the CDR3, the DNA is TGTGCCAGCAGCCCTGGGGACAGGGGGACCTATAATTCACCCCTCCACTTT.

The chain couples TRBV5-1 to TRBJ2-5, with TRBD2 identical over 8 bases. V lost 7 bases to trimming and J lost 5 bases; unmatched junction nucleotides: 10. Looked up from germline, CDR1 is SGHRS and CDR2 is YFSETQ. This CDR3 is built from 14 residues. CDR3 loop: CASFWSGGMETQYF. Here the CDR3 DNA reads TGCGCCAGCTTCTGGAGCGGGGGTATGGAGACCCAGTACTTC. Full variable domain (missing parts from reference TRBV5-1 and TRBJ2-5): KAGVTQTPRYLIKTRGQQVTLSCSPISGHRSVSWYQQTPGQGLQFLFEYFSETQRNKGNFPGRFSGRQFSNSRSEMNVSTLELGDSALYLCASFWSGGMETQYFGPGTRLLVL.

The chain links TRBV7-9 to TRBJ2-3, with D maybe TRBD1 (6 bases). Trimming took off 5 bases at V and 0 bases at J, with 12 bases between the two ends. This CDR3 region has 15 residues. The germline V gene has CDR1 SEHNR and CDR2 FQNEAQ (reference sequence). CDR3 nucleotides: TGTGCCAGCAGCACAGGGACAACCAGCACAGATACGCAGTATTTT. Its protein product is CASSTGTTSTDTQYF.

V usage is TRBV6-1 and J usage is TRBJ2-2; D unresolved. The CDR3 length is 16 residues. Germline loops: CDR1 MNHNS, CDR2 SASEGT. V was trimmed by 1 base and J by 0 bases, leaving 9 bases between them. CDR3 sequence (DNA): TGTGCCAGCAGTGAAGAGAGGCTATCGAACACCGGGGAGCTGTTTTTT. It yields the protein CASSEERLSNTGELFF.

The V call is TRBV10-2, the J call TRBJ2-7; 10 nucleotides align to TRBD2. This CDR3 is built from 17 residues. CDR1 and CDR2 (germline): WSHSY, SAAADI. After removal of 8 bases from V and 2 bases from J, the junction contained 15 bases not matched to a gene. The CDR3 region has the DNA TGCGCCAGCGGAAAACTACTAAGCGGGGGGGGGACCTACGAGCAGTACTTC. Protein sequence: CASGKLLSGGGTYEQYF.

The gene calls are TRBV4-1 and TRBJ2-7; D gene uncertain. Germline values: CDR1 MGHRA, CDR2 YSYEKL. The length of the CDR3 is 14 residues. Between the trimmed V and J ends, which lost 0 bases and 4 bases, there was a span of 10 bases. The CDR3 DNA is TGCGCCAGCAGCCAAGATCAGTTGTCTTACGAGCAGTACTTC. Protein sequence: CASSQDQLSYEQYF.

The gene calls are TRBV15 and TRBJ2-7; 9 nucleotides line up with TRBD2. The length of the CDR3 is 14 residues. After removal of 1 base from V and 3 bases from J, the junction contained 1 base not matched to a gene. Germline CDR1 reads LNHNV; CDR2 reads YYDKDF (reference sequence). CDR3 sequence reads: CATSRVLAGYEQYF. The CDR3 bases are TGTGCCACCAGCAGAGTACTAGCGGGCTACGAGCAGTACTTC.

In the case of this clone: Other DNA sequences in the sample encode the same CDR3. The rearrangement links TRBV2 to TRBJ1-2; TRBD1 matches 11 bases. J lost 7 bases, V lost 4 bases, and 2 bases had no gene match. The germline CDR1 and CDR2 sequences are SNHLY and FYNNEI. This CDR3 has 13 residues. The chain's CDR3 is CASSVGTGGGYTF. The DNA of the CDR3 is TGTGCCAGCAGTGTCGGGACAGGGGGTGGCTACACCTTC.

The chain joins TRBV20-1 to TRBJ1-1; 7 bases align to TRBD1. This CDR3 region has 14 residues. Trimming removed 3 bases from V and 5 bases from J; junction bases left unmatched: 9. CDR1 is DFQATT, CDR2 SNEGSKA, per germline (reference sequence). CDR3 protein: CSASPLTGQTEAFF. The CDR3 bases are TGCAGTGCTAGTCCCTTGACAGGGCAAACTGAAGCTTTCTTT.

This clone was observed a few times. The V gene is TRBV2, the J gene TRBJ1-6, with 7 bases matching TRBD1. The germline V gene has CDR1 SNHLY and CDR2 FYNNEI. The CDR3 covers 14 residues. V trimming: 11 bases; J trimming: 7 bases; junction bases outside the gene matches: 11. This chain's CDR3 is CAGVPGQQNSPLHF. CDR3 in DNA: TGTGCCGGGGTCCCGGGACAGCAAAATTCACCCCTCCACTTT.

This chain connects TRBV28 to TRBJ2-7; weak D call: TRBD1 (6 bases). This CDR3 spans 15 amino acids. Germline assignment: CDR1 MDHEN and CDR2 SYDVKM. V lost 5 bases, J lost 1 base, and 15 bases lay in between. The CDR3 DNA reads as TGTGCCAGCAGTGATAGCGAGACAGGTTCCTACGAGCAGTACTTC. This codes for CASSDSETGSYEQYF.

The V gene is TRBV19, the J gene TRBJ1-1; TRBD1 is a possible D gene (5 bases). The CDR3 covers 13 residues. Germline CDR1 and CDR2: LNHDA and SQIVND (reference sequence). Trimming cost V 4 bases and J 7 bases, with 13 bases left between them. The CDR3 DNA reads as TGTGCCAGTAGTAGCCGAGGGAGGGGTGAAGCTTTCTTT. This sequence encodes CASSSRGRGEAFF.

This clone was seen only once. The rearrangement joins TRBV7-9 to TRBJ1-2; tentatively, D is TRBD1 (6 bases). Per the germline V gene, CDR1 is SEHNR and CDR2 is FQNEAQ (reference sequence). The CDR3 extends over 16 amino acids. Trimming shortened V by 5 bases and J by 6 bases, and 22 bases separated the two germline ends. The DNA for the CDR3 is TGTGCCAGCAGCCGCCCAACCACAGGGTTTGGTGATGGCTACACCTTC. Amino acid sequence: CASSRPTTGFGDGYTF.